This passage covers 29 T cell receptor beta chains from one sample sequenced in a study of human T cells and chemical hapten exposure (TCRdb year 2021). The sample's time point, from its label and the paper: patch test 1, 2 weeks after DPC sensitization. Interpreted using the paper, the treatment or condition label stands for: therapeutic diphenylcyclopropenone sensitization with weekly scalp DPC. The library was built by means of RACE. Data came from a NextSeq 500. TCRdb reprocessed the public reads (quality trimming at Q25 with fastp, clone calling with MiXCR) and kept in-frame beta chains. Every CDR3 protein is listed once, alongside the most common genes and DNA of its rows. This sample has around 76,000 distinct CDR3 sequences in its table, and roughly 10% of those were observed once. The ten largest clones represent 3.5% of the sample. The specimen was whole blood, collected in connection with sensitization to the hapten diphenylcyclopropenone (DPC). All receptors come from a woman aged 60 to 75 with alopecia areata. Some clones in this sample may be carry-over from other donors' samples.

In its sample, this clonotype was seen many times. This chain links TRBV4-1 with TRBJ1-6, with 11 positions matching TRBD1. This CDR3 is built from 18 residues. V dropped 0 bases and J dropped 10; count of bases not matched to a gene: 11. Germline lookup yields CDR1 MGHRA and CDR2 YSYEKL. CDR3 protein: CASSQDPRDRGVWSPLHF. DNA for the CDR3: TGCGCCAGCAGCCAAGATCCCCGGGACAGGGGGGTATGGTCACCCCTCCACTTT.

V is TRBV21-1 and J is TRBJ1-3; TRBD1 was called by the table and not checked on the DNA. TRBV21-1 is a pseudogene segment. This CDR3 comprises 13 residues. The CDR3 protein is CAITRAVRNTIYF. CDR3 DNA sequence: TGTGCCATCACCCGGGCGGTTAGAAACACCATATATTTT.

The chain couples TRBV7-9 to TRBJ1-2; D gene unclear. CDR3 length: 13 residues. Germline V gives CDR1 SEHNR, CDR2 FQNEAQ (reference sequence). V dropped 6 bases and J dropped 4 bases, with 12 bases sitting between them. The CDR3 reads CASRLQSSYGYTF. CDR3 DNA sequence: TGTGCCAGCAGACTCCAGAGCTCCTATGGCTACACCTTC.

This clonotype was recorded at least ten times. V and J are TRBV5-1 and TRBJ2-2; D could derive from TRBD1 or TRBD2 (5 bases each). V dropped 5 bases and J dropped 7 bases, with 15 bases sitting between them. The CDR3 spans 14 residues. Per germline, CDR1 SGHRS and CDR2 YFSETQ. The CDR3 nucleotides are TGCGCCAGCAGTCAACGCATGGGGGACGGGGAGCTGTTTTTT. This encodes CASSQRMGDGELFF.

This clonotype came up a few times. The chain has TRBV6-2 or TRBV6-3 and TRBJ2-7; D remains unclear. Between the trimmed V and J ends, which lost 6 bases and 3 bases, there was a span of 9 bases. The length of the CDR3 is 12 residues. CDR1 is MNHEY and CDR2 is SVGEGT in the germline V gene. CDR3 in amino acids: CASSPYGYEQYF. As DNA, the CDR3 is TGTGCCAGCAGCCCATATGGCTACGAGCAGTACTTC.

This chain connects TRBV5-8 to TRBJ2-7, with D hard to call. Germline-derived CDR1 and CDR2 are SGHTS and YDEGEE. The CDR3 runs 13 residues. V gave up 1 base and J gave up 3 bases, with 8 bases separating them. CDR3 bases: TGTGCCAGCAGCTTGACATCTTACTACGAGCAGTACTTC. Encoded protein: CASSLTSYYEQYF.

J is TRBJ2-5 and V is TRBV5-4; no definite D call. Germline V lookup: CDR1 SGHNT, CDR2 YYREEE (reference sequence). The CDR3 is 14 residues long. Trimming left V 4 bases short and J 1 base short, with 11 bases between. CDR3 bases: TGTGCCAGCAGCCTGGTGGCAGTCCAAGAGACCCAGTACTTC. Translated, it gives CASSLVAVQETQYF.

CDR3 protein: CASRDTGGYGYTF. DNA of the CDR3: TGTGCCAGCAGGGACACAGGGGGCTATGGCTACACCTTC. This sequence joins TRBV9 and TRBJ1-2; 8 positions agree with TRBD1. The CDR3 contains 13 residues. Germline CDR1 is SGDLS and CDR2 is YYNGEE. V lost 5 bases and J lost 4; bases outside the gene matches: 4.

This chain uses TRBV7-9 with TRBJ1-1; maybe TRBD1 (6 bases). This CDR3 contains 13 residues. Germline V gives CDR1 SEHNR, CDR2 FQNEAQ (reference sequence). V was shortened by 5 bases and J by 9 bases, with 16 bases between the two germline ends. Here the CDR3 reads CASSPLPGGQAFF. The CDR3 nucleotides read TGTGCCAGCAGCCCACTCCCCGGGGGCCAAGCTTTCTTT. The variable domain in full, with the rest retrieved from reference TRBV7-9 and TRBJ1-1, is DTGVSQNPRHKITKRGQNVTFRCDPISEHNRLYWYRQTLGQGPEFLTYFQNEAQLEKSRLLSDRFSAERPKGSFSTLEIQRTEQGDSAMYLCASSPLPGGQAFFGQGTRLTVV.

The sample holds a few counts of this clonotype. As DNA, the CDR3 is TGCAGTGCTAGGGGGGTGGAGACTAGCACAGATACGCAGTATTTT. This sequence encodes CSARGVETSTDTQYF. The chain carries TRBV20-1 and TRBJ2-3, with D perhaps TRBD1 or TRBD2 (5 bases each). CDR1 is DFQATT and CDR2 is SNEGSKA in the germline V gene (reference sequence). The CDR3 consists of 15 residues. V lost 3 bases to trimming and J lost 0 bases, with 13 bases between them.

V gene TRBV9 combines with J gene TRBJ1-5; D is ambiguous. V gave up 0 bases and J gave up 8 bases, with 9 bases separating them. The CDR3 spans 13 residues. Germline CDR1 is SGDLS and CDR2 is YYNGEE. CDR3 protein: CASSVAGFEPQHF. DNA of the CDR3: TGTGCCAGCAGCGTAGCTGGATTTGAGCCCCAGCATTTT.

In its sample, this clonotype was seen many times. The chain combines TRBV27 with TRBJ2-1; 16 nucleotides match TRBD2. V shed 7 bases, J shed 7 bases, and the junction held 4 bases outside the gene matches. There are 15 residues in the CDR3. Germline CDR1 is MNHEY and CDR2 is SMNVEV (reference sequence). Here the CDR3 DNA reads TGTGCCAGCATAGGGACTAGCGGGGGGGATAATGAGCAGTTCTTC. Translated, it gives CASIGTSGGDNEQFF.

This clonotype was detected a few times. V gene TRBV7-8 combines with J gene TRBJ2-1; D is unclear. The CDR3 totals 14 residues. V lost 5 bases and J lost 5, with 13 bases in between. Germline CDR1 and CDR2: SGHVS and FQNEAQ. The CDR3 region is CASSPSFPNNEQFF. The CDR3 nucleotides are TGTGCCAGCAGCCCCAGTTTTCCGAACAATGAGCAGTTCTTC.

This clonotype was seen ten or more times. The chain is built from TRBV29-1 and TRBJ2-1; unclear D gene. The germline V gene has CDR1 SQVTM and CDR2 ANQGSEA. This CDR3 comprises 13 residues. Trimming left V 3 bases short and J 4 bases short, with 10 bases between. The CDR3 here is CSVDIGQYNEQFF. The CDR3 region has the DNA TGCAGCGTTGATATCGGCCAGTACAATGAGCAGTTCTTC.

This clonotype was observed a few times. The rearrangement links TRBV12-3 or TRBV12-4 to TRBJ1-4; D remains unclear. CDR3 length equals 12 residues. Trimming removed 6 bases at V and 10 bases at J, with 12 bases between. CDR3 DNA sequence: TGTGCCAGCAGACCGACGGTCGGAAAACTGTTTTTT. Its protein product is CASRPTVGKLFF.

The chain uses TRBV5-4 and TRBJ2-7, with no clear D. The CDR3 extends over 15 amino acids. The germline V and J ends were trimmed by 3 bases and 0 bases, with 13 bases remaining between them. Germline CDR1 is SGHNT and CDR2 is YYREEE (reference sequence). CDR3 in amino acids: CASSYGPDNSYEQYF. The CDR3 DNA is TGTGCCAGCAGCTACGGGCCCGACAACTCCTACGAGCAGTACTTC. Looking up the rest from reference TRBV5-4 and TRBJ2-7 gives the full variable domain: ETGVTQSPTHLIKTRGQQVTLRCSSQSGHNTVSWYQQALGQGPQFIFQYYREEENGRGNFPPRFSGLQFPNYSSELNVNALELDDSALYLCASSYGPDNSYEQYFGPGTRLTVT.

There are a few counts of this clonotype. The chain recombines TRBV7-2 with TRBJ2-1, with TRBD2 identical over 9 bases. Losses at the gene ends were 3 bases for V and 5 bases for J; bases not matched to a gene: 5. The CDR3 runs 15 residues. CDR1 SGHTA and CDR2 FQGNSA come from the germline V gene. In nucleotides, the CDR3 is TGTGCCAGCAGCTTCTTCGAGCGGGGGGACAATGAGCAGTTCTTC. This gives the protein CASSFFERGDNEQFF.

The sample holds many counts of this clonotype. V usage is TRBV2 and J usage is TRBJ2-5, with D possibly matching TRBD1 (5 bases). Germline V gene sequence: CDR1 SNHLY, CDR2 FYNNEI. V shed 6 bases and J shed 4 bases, with 24 bases lying between them. The CDR3 has 17 residues. The DNA for the CDR3 is TGTGCCAGCAGGCTTGGGGTCCTCCCAACAGGTCCAGAGACCCAGTACTTC. This encodes CASRLGVLPTGPETQYF. Full variable domain (outside the CDR3, taken from reference TRBV2 and TRBJ2-5): EPEVTQTPSHQVTQMGQEVILRCVPISNHLYFYWYRQILGQKVEFLVSFYNNEISEKSEIFDDQFSVERPDGSNFTLKIRSTKLEDSAMYFCASRLGVLPTGPETQYFGPGTRLLVL.

This clonotype was counted only a few times. CDR3 region: CSVDGLAGGPGTDTQYF. For the CDR3, the DNA is TGCAGCGTTGATGGACTAGCGGGGGGGCCGGGGACAGATACGCAGTATTTT. The V and J genes are TRBV29-1 and TRBJ2-3; 15 bases are a match to TRBD2. After removal of 3 bases from V and 3 bases from J, the junction contained 7 bases not matched to a gene. The CDR3 runs 17 residues. Germline CDR1 is SQVTM and CDR2 is ANQGSEA.

The genes are TRBV3-1 and TRBJ2-3; D is ambiguous. CDR3 length: 15 residues. Germline V gene sequence: CDR1 LGHDT, CDR2 YNNKEL (reference sequence). The V end was cut by 4 bases, the J end by 0 bases, with 11 bases between. The CDR3 sequence is CASSPMSVSTDTQYF. In nucleotides, the CDR3 is TGTGCCAGCAGCCCAATGTCAGTGAGCACAGATACGCAGTATTTT.

This clonotype was recorded at least ten times. V usage is TRBV6-1 and J usage is TRBJ1-6; 8 bases map to TRBD1. In germline, CDR1 is MNHNS, CDR2 SASEGT. J lost 8 bases, V lost 4 bases, and 4 bases had no gene match. The CDR3 has 14 residues. In DNA, the CDR3 is TGTGCCAGCAGTGGGGCAGGGGGCGATTCACCCCTCCACTTT. The encoded protein is CASSGAGGDSPLHF.

This clonotype came up many times. The chain carries TRBV11-2 and TRBJ2-1; D is ambiguous. CDR3 length: 16 amino acids. V shed 6 bases and J shed 8 bases, with 23 bases lying between them. Germline V gene sequence: CDR1 SGHAT, CDR2 FQNNGV. The CDR3 nucleotides read TGTGCCAGCAGACCCATAGCCGGTGGAGCCCCTGATGAGCAGTTCTTC. It yields the protein CASRPIAGGAPDEQFF.

This clonotype is classed as medium-sized. The rearrangement joins TRBV29-1 to TRBJ1-3; tentatively, D is TRBD1 (5 bases). V lost 5 bases, J lost 5 bases, and 7 bases lay in between. Germline V gene lookup returns CDR1 SQVTM and CDR2 ANQGSEA. The CDR3 sequence is 11 residues long. This CDR3 reads CSVSDRNTIYF. CDR3 in DNA: TGCAGCGTTTCGGACAGAAACACCATATATTTT.

The V gene is TRBV29-1, the J gene TRBJ2-2; D call uncertain. CDR1 and CDR2 from the germline V gene are SQVTM and ANQGSEA. The CDR3 spans 11 residues. The V and J ends lost 4 bases and 6 bases respectively, with 6 bases between them. CDR3 protein: CSVGFSGELFF. The CDR3 region has the DNA TGCAGCGTTGGATTTTCCGGGGAGCTGTTTTTT.

Ten or more counts support this clonotype. CDR3 bases: TGTGCCAGCAGCCCCAGGACAGGGAGCAATCAGCCCCAGCATTTT. Translation: CASSPRTGSNQPQHF. The rearrangement links TRBV3-1 to TRBJ1-5; 8 bases map to TRBD1. Germline CDR1 and CDR2: LGHDT and YNNKEL (reference sequence). CDR3 length: 15 amino acids. Trimming at V came to 4 bases and at J to 1 base, leaving 3 bases not matched to a gene.

This clonotype occurred a few times. The chain employs TRBV18 and TRBJ2-6; D might be TRBD2 (5 bases). The CDR3 extends over 15 amino acids. Germline V gene lookup returns CDR1 KGHSH and CDR2 LQKENI. Deletions cut 4 bases from V and 1 base from J, with 8 bases between. CDR3 sequence (DNA): TGTGCCAGCTCACTGGACTTGTCTGGGGCCAACGTCCTGACTTTC. Its translation is CASSLDLSGANVLTF.

Ten or more counts support this clonotype. The chain joins TRBV20-1 to TRBJ1-4; 7 nucleotides align to TRBD1. CDR3 length: 13 residues. The germline gives CDR1 DFQATT, CDR2 SNEGSKA (reference sequence). Trimming removed 2 bases from V and 8 bases from J; junction bases left unmatched: 5. The CDR3 DNA reads as TGCAGTGCTAGACCGACAGGGAGAGAAAAACTGTTTTTT. Its protein is CSARPTGREKLFF.

In its sample, this clonotype was seen many times. The chain uses TRBV2 and TRBJ2-6; D is perhaps TRBD1 (6 bases). CDR3 length equals 17 residues. V lost 7 bases and J 4 bases, leaving 20 bases between the germline ends. Per germline, CDR1 SNHLY and CDR2 FYNNEI. The CDR3 protein is CASKNRVAALGANVLTF. DNA of the CDR3: TGTGCCAGCAAGAACAGGGTGGCGGCTCTGGGGGCCAACGTCCTGACTTTC.

V and J are TRBV6-5 and TRBJ1-4; no definite D call. CDR3 length: 13 amino acids. V was trimmed by 5 bases and J by 6 bases, leaving 10 bases between them. In germline, CDR1 is MNHEY, CDR2 SVGAGI. Here the CDR3 reads CASSRTVDEKLFF. The CDR3 DNA reads TGTGCCAGCAGTCGGACTGTCGATGAAAAACTGTTTTTT.